This is a list of T cell receptor beta chains from one sample in a study of identical twins. Via MiXCR, TCRdb re-called the 5' RACE reads, giving one row per CDR3 protein. The sample comprises about 550,000 distinct CDR3 sequences, 20% to 25% of which are singletons, and approximately 0.49% rests with the top ten. These records were also assigned to another study, of yellow fever vaccine responses in identical twins.

Sequenced input: CD4+ T cells sorted from blood. Source of these receptors: a woman younger than 30 in good health. Both conserved end residues are part of each CDR3. Each record gives: J gene, D gene, V gene, clone size, CDR3 protein, CDR3 DNA. D genes are given only for firm matches. Rows give clone size only sometimes, using once, few, many, or a class for an expanded clone.

TRBJ2-7 | TRBD1 | TRBV7-9 | NA | CASSPDRDTYEQYF | TGTGCCAGCAGCCCGGACAGGGACACCTACGAGCAGTACTTC
TRBJ2-2 | NA | TRBV12-5 | few | CASGLGQTGELFF | TGTGCTAGTGGTTTGGGACAAACCGGGGAGCTGTTTTTT
TRBJ2-1 | NA | TRBV20-1 | NA | CSARSRPPGNEQFF | TGCAGTGCTAGATCCAGGCCTCCGGGCAATGAGCAGTTCTTC
TRBJ2-2 | TRBD1 | TRBV10-3 | NA | CAISEADRGETGELFF | TGTGCCATCAGTGAGGCGGACAGGGGGGAAACCGGGGAGCTGTTTTTT
TRBJ2-7 | TRBD2 | TRBV7-9 | NA | CASSLGAGLSYEQYF | TGTGCCAGCAGCTTAGGAGCGGGGCTCTCCTACGAGCAGTACTTC
TRBJ2-1 | NA | TRBV27 | NA | CASRPLQGGEEFF | TGTGCCAGCAGACCCCTACAGGGAGGTGAAGAGTTCTTC
TRBJ2-1 | TRBD2 | TRBV9 | few | CASSVVTSGSGEQFF | TGTGCCAGCAGCGTAGTTACTAGCGGGAGTGGGGAGCAGTTCTTC
TRBJ2-3 | NA | TRBV2 | NA | CASSPPLGAEYF | TGTGCCAGCAGTCCTCCGTTAGGCGCAGAGTATTTT
TRBJ2-4 | NA | TRBV6-1 | NA | CASHSPAKNIQYF | TGTGCCAGCCATAGCCCAGCCAAAAACATTCAGTACTTC
TRBJ2-1 | NA | TRBV20-1 | few | CSAAGRPSMDNEQFF | TGCAGTGCTGCTGGTCGGCCCAGCATGGACAATGAGCAGTTCTTC
TRBJ1-2 | TRBD1 | TRBV4-1 | NA | CASSQGETRGINYGYTF | TGCGCCAGCAGCCAAGGGGAAACCAGGGGGATTAACTATGGCTACACCTTC
TRBJ2-7 | TRBD2 | TRBV3-1 | NA | CASSPSGLAYEQYF | TGTGCCAGCAGCCCTTCGGGACTAGCCTACGAGCAGTACTTC
TRBJ1-2 | NA | TRBV5-4 | NA | CASSSYRNSNYGYTF | TGTGCCAGCAGCTCGTACAGGAATTCTAACTATGGCTACACCTTC
TRBJ2-4 | TRBD1 | TRBV15 | NA | CATSWGDRVAKNIQYF | TGTGCCACCAGTTGGGGTGACAGGGTAGCCAAAAACATTCAGTACTTC
TRBJ2-7 | NA | TRBV6-5 | NA | CASSYQNSYEQYF | TGTGCCAGCAGTTACCAGAACTCCTACGAGCAGTACTTC
TRBJ2-7 | NA | TRBV27 | few | CASSCTEVVHEQYF | TGTGCCAGCAGTTGCACAGAAGTCGTCCACGAGCAGTACTTC
TRBJ2-2 | NA | TRBV4-1 | few | CASSQAGLTNTGELFF | TGCGCCAGCAGCCAAGCGGGCCTCACTAATACCGGGGAGCTGTTTTTT
TRBJ1-2 | NA | TRBV12-3/TRBV12-4 | NA | CASSPTGRANYGYTF | TGTGCCAGCAGTCCTACAGGAAGGGCTAACTATGGCTACACCTTC
TRBJ2-2 | TRBD2 | TRBV12-3/TRBV12-4 | few | CASIPGGRHTGELFF | TGTGCCAGCATCCCGGGAGGTAGACACACCGGGGAGCTGTTTTTT
TRBJ1-2 | NA | TRBV29-1 | few | CSVDSRAGYTF | TGCAGCGTTGATTCTAGGGCTGGCTACACCTTC
TRBJ2-1 | TRBD2 | TRBV10-3 | NA | CASRGERNEQFF | TGTGCCAGTCGGGGGGAGCGGAATGAGCAGTTCTTC
TRBJ2-4 | TRBD1 | TRBV27 | few | CASSEGQLSLAKNIQYF | TGTGCCAGCAGCGAGGGACAGCTTTCTCTAGCCAAAAACATTCAGTACTTC
TRBJ2-3 | NA | TRBV24-1 | NA | CATSDVGTAQYF | TGTGCCACCAGTGATGTTGGGACGGCGCAGTATTTT
TRBJ2-1 | NA | TRBV10-3 | NA | CATRGVSSYNEQFF | TGTGCCACGCGAGGGGTGAGCTCCTACAATGAGCAGTTCTTC
TRBJ1-2 | TRBD1 | TRBV7-2 | NA | CASSLGAPGQSYGYTF | TGTGCCAGCAGCTTAGGGGCGCCGGGACAGTCCTATGGCTACACCTTC
TRBJ2-3 | TRBD2 | TRBV27 | NA | CASRGLEGLTDTQYF | TGTGCCAGCAGGGGACTAGAAGGCCTCACAGATACGCAGTATTTT
TRBJ2-1 | TRBD2 | TRBV7-8 | NA | CASSSRTGTSGTLVYNEQFF | TGTGCCAGCAGCTCCAGAACCGGGACTAGCGGGACGCTGGTGTACAATGAGCAGTTCTTC
TRBJ2-7 | NA | TRBV12-3/TRBV12-4 | NA | CASSVIPETYEQYF | TGTGCCAGCAGTGTCATCCCAGAGACCTACGAGCAGTACTTC
TRBJ2-5 | TRBD1 | TRBV6-1 | NA | CASGTGWAETQYF | TGTGCCTCGGGGACAGGGTGGGCAGAGACCCAGTACTTC
TRBJ2-6 | NA | TRBV11-1 | NA | CASSVRPPDISSGANVLTF | TGTGCCAGCAGCGTAAGACCCCCGGACATCAGCTCTGGGGCCAACGTCCTGACTTTC
TRBJ2-1 | NA | TRBV20-1 | NA | CSAKIPGLTRNEQFF | TGCAGTGCAAAGATACCGGGACTTACCCGGAATGAGCAGTTCTTC
TRBJ2-7 | NA | TRBV5-6 | many | CASSPYGVADGGEQYF | TGTGCCAGCAGCCCCTACGGAGTAGCTGACGGCGGGGAGCAGTACTTC
TRBJ2-1 | TRBD2 | TRBV6-1 | few | CATLASGSQLNEQFF | TGTGCCACCCTCGCTAGCGGGAGTCAATTAAATGAGCAGTTCTTC
TRBJ2-1 | TRBD2 | TRBV11-1 | few | CASSSRARLAGVSYNEQFF | TGTGCCAGCAGCTCGAGGGCGAGACTAGCGGGAGTCTCCTACAATGAGCAGTTCTTC
TRBJ2-5 | TRBD1 | TRBV20-1 | NA | CSAREGTGREETQYF | TGCAGTGCTAGAGAAGGGACAGGGAGGGAAGAGACCCAGTACTTC
TRBJ2-7 | NA | TRBV5-8 | few | CASSLLGEISYEQYF | TGTGCCAGCAGCTTGTTAGGGGAAATCTCCTACGAGCAGTACTTC
TRBJ1-3 | NA | TRBV12-5 | NA | CASGLSNTIYF | TGTGCTAGTGGTTTATCAAACACCATATATTTT
TRBJ2-2 | TRBD1 | TRBV24-1 | NA | CATSDRDRNTGELFF | TGTGCCACCAGTGATCGGGACAGGAACACCGGGGAGCTGTTTTTT
TRBJ2-5 | NA | TRBV5-1 | many | CASSLSGNQETQYF | TGCGCCAGCAGCTTGTCGGGGAACCAAGAGACCCAGTACTTC
TRBJ2-4 | NA | TRBV12-3/TRBV12-4 | few | CASSFQGNNIQYF | TGTGCCAGCAGTTTTCAGGGTAATAACATTCAGTACTTC
TRBJ2-1 | TRBD2 | TRBV5-1 | NA | CASSFETSGYNEQFF | TGCGCCAGCAGTTTTGAGACTAGCGGGTATAATGAGCAGTTCTTC
TRBJ2-3 | TRBD1 | TRBV2 | few | CASSGFGQGTDTQYF | TGTGCCAGCAGTGGCTTCGGACAGGGGACAGATACGCAGTATTTT